One sample yielded the 16 T cell receptor beta chains listed below, sequenced in a study of blood T cell repertoires in COVID-19. Only in-frame clones appear in the TCRdb table, and some are missing; sequencing was by immunoSEQ multiplex PCR. Here the sample spans fewer than 300,000 clones, 84% being singletons. Sequencing used peripheral blood. These receptors were obtained from a human donor in a cohort sampled during active COVID-19.

This clone turned up a few times. The sample holds other DNA sequences that translate to the same CDR3. The chain recombines TRBV29-1 with TRBJ1-1; a possible D gene is TRBD1 (6 bases). Germline V lookup: CDR1 SQVTM, CDR2 ANQGSEA. V was clipped by 6 bases and J by 7 bases, with 9 bases between them. This CDR3 contains 10 residues. CDR3 nucleotide sequence: TGCAGCGTCCTGGACAGTGAAGCTTTCTTT. This translates into CSVLDSEAFF.

The chain carries TRBV10-3 and TRBJ2-7, with 8 bases fitting TRBD1. The V gene's germline CDR1 is ENHRY and CDR2 SYGVKD. Losses at the gene ends were 10 bases for V and 4 bases for J; bases not matched to a gene: 6. The CDR3 has 12 residues. CDR3 DNA sequence: TGTGCCACCGGTAGACAGGGGTACGAGCAGTACTTC. It encodes CATGRQGYEQYF.

The chain employs TRBV5-6 and TRBJ2-7, with D possibly being TRBD1 (6 bases). Germline V gene sequence: CDR1 SGHDT, CDR2 YYEEEE. This CDR3 is built from 14 residues. V was cut by 1 base and J by 2 bases, with 10 bases left in between. CDR3 amino acids: CASSLWGQAYEQYF. The CDR3 nucleotides are TGTGCCAGCAGCTTGTGGGGGCAGGCCTACGAGCAGTACTTC.

The CDR3 DNA reads as TGTGCCGCTCGGAGGGGATCGAACACTGAAGCTTTCTTT. Its protein is CAARRGSNTEAFF. The rearrangement uses TRBV25-1 and TRBJ1-1, with a weak D call TRBD1 (5 bases). There are 13 residues in the CDR3. Trimming took 11 bases from V and 1 from J, leaving 14 bases between them. Germline-derived CDR1 and CDR2 are MGHDK and SYGVNS.

The V and J genes are TRBV6-5 and TRBJ1-6; 9 bases line up with TRBD1. V dropped 5 bases and J dropped 13; count of bases not matched to a gene: 6. The CDR3 sequence is 13 residues long. CDR1 is MNHEY and CDR2 is SVGAGI in the germline V gene. The CDR3 region has the DNA TGTGCCAGCAGTATACAGGGGGCGGGCCCCCTCCACTTT. It codes for CASSIQGAGPLHF.

The chain carries TRBV2 and TRBJ1-4; TRBD1 matches 8 bases. The CDR3 contains 14 residues. CDR1 is SNHLY, CDR2 FYNNEI, per germline. The junction had 3 bases not matched to a gene; V was cut back by 2 bases and J by 7 bases. The CDR3 here is CASSESRGLEKLFF. The CDR3 DNA reads TGTGCCAGCAGTGAAAGCAGGGGGCTTGAAAAACTGTTTTTT.

This chain uses TRBV24-1 with TRBJ1-2; D possibly corresponds to TRBD1 (5 bases). V lost 4 bases and J lost 4, with 9 bases in between. The CDR3 length is 13 residues. Germline CDR1 and CDR2: KGHDR and SFDVKD. The chain's CDR3 is CATSEGQAYGYTF. DNA for the CDR3: TGTGCCACCAGTGAGGGGCAAGCCTATGGCTACACCTTC.

This chain connects TRBV19 to TRBJ1-6; TRBD1 agrees at 9 bases. The J segment lost 7 bases and the V segment lost 4 bases, leaving 2 bases of the junction unmatched. Per the germline V gene, CDR1 is LNHDA and CDR2 is SQIVND (reference sequence). This CDR3 spans 14 amino acids. Here the CDR3 reads CASSRTGANSPLHF. CDR3 DNA sequence: TGTGCCAGTAGTAGGACAGGGGCCAATTCACCCCTCCACTTT.

Here the CDR3 DNA reads TGCGCCAGCAGCCCCATCCCTAGCGGGACTACCGGGGAGCTGTTTTTT. It yields the protein CASSPIPSGTTGELFF. The chain employs TRBV5-1 and TRBJ2-2, with TRBD2 identical over 9 bases. The CDR3 runs to 16 residues. V shed 4 bases and J 5 bases; nucleotides not matched to a gene: 9. Germline V gives CDR1 SGHRS, CDR2 YFSETQ.

The V gene is TRBV10-3, the J gene TRBJ2-2, with D possibly TRBD2 on 5 matching bases. The CDR3 is made up of 14 amino acids. V gave up 7 bases and J gave up 6 bases, with 15 bases separating them. Germline CDR1 is ENHRY and CDR2 is SYGVKD. The CDR3 region has the DNA TGTGCCATCAAGCCGGGGAATAGGGCCGGGGAGCTGTTTTTT. This translates into CAIKPGNRAGELFF.

The chain has TRBV2 and TRBJ2-1; the match to TRBD2 covers 12 bases. This CDR3 has 15 amino acids. J was trimmed by 4 bases and V by 11 bases; bases with no gene match: 9. Per germline, CDR1 SNHLY and CDR2 FYNNEI. CDR3 loop: CAGGPGTSGYNEQFF. CDR3 DNA: TGTGCCGGAGGGCCCGGGACTAGCGGGTACAATGAGCAGTTCTTC.

The genes are TRBV18 and TRBJ2-1; D is unclear. CDR3 size: 12 residues. The ends were cut back, 3 bases at V and 9 bases at J, with 9 bases in the middle. Looked up from germline, CDR1 is KGHSH and CDR2 is LQKENI. In nucleotides, the CDR3 is TGTGCCAGCTCACCCCGCAGTTTTGAGCAGTTCTTC. Translation gives CASSPRSFEQFF.

The J gene is TRBJ2-2, the V gene TRBV4-2; TRBD1 is a possible D gene (7 bases). The CDR3 runs to 17 residues. Trimming pared 4 bases from V and 1 base from J, leaving 16 bases between. CDR1 and CDR2 from the germline V gene are LGHNA and YNFKEQ. CDR3 DNA: TGTGCCAGCAGCCTGGGGGGATACAGGGGGAACACCGGGGAGCTGTTTTTT. Protein product: CASSLGGYRGNTGELFF.

This clone was found a few times. The chain has TRBV6-2 or TRBV6-3 and TRBJ2-1, with TRBD1 as a possible D gene (6 bases). The CDR3 is 17 amino acids. V gave up 0 bases and J gave up 3 bases, with 15 bases separating them. Germline loops: CDR1 MNHEY, CDR2 SVGEGT. DNA of the CDR3: TGTGCCAGCAGTTACTCCCTCCCACAGGGTATCTACAATGAGCAGTTCTTC. As protein: CASSYSLPQGIYNEQFF.

The chain links TRBV5-1 to TRBJ2-2; D perhaps matches TRBD1 (6 bases). The germline gives CDR1 SGHRS, CDR2 YFSETQ. This CDR3 has 17 amino acids. The ends were cut back, 3 bases at V and 2 bases at J, with 17 bases in the middle. The CDR3 here is CASSSNAGTSNTGELFF. For the CDR3, the DNA is TGCGCCAGCAGCTCCAACGCCGGGACATCAAACACCGGGGAGCTGTTTTTT.

The CDR3 sequence is CASSSGLAGVETQYF. CDR3 DNA: TGTGCCAGCAGCTCGGGACTAGCGGGAGTCGAGACCCAGTACTTC. The rearrangement links TRBV11-2 to TRBJ2-5; 14 bases match TRBD2. CDR3 length equals 15 residues. CDR1 and CDR2 from the germline V gene are SGHAT and FQNNGV. J was trimmed by 5 bases and V by 4 bases; bases with no gene match: 3.